The 12 T cell receptor beta chains reported below all come from one sample, sequenced in a study of blood T cells in healthy people across ages. PCR was performed a second time for 7 to 11 cycles using a sample-barcoded 5' primer and a J-beta primer mix. Each CDR3 protein gets one entry after TCRdb re-called the 5' RACE reads with MiXCR. The sample consists of about 1.8 million distinct CDR3 sequences, just under 50% of them appearing once. The sequenced material came from blood. All receptors derive from a woman between 40 and 50 years old in good health.

This clonotype was picked up a small number of times. This chain uses TRBV27 with TRBJ2-7; 9 positions match TRBD1. After removal of 7 bases from V and 4 bases from J, the junction contained 5 bases not matched to a gene. The germline gives CDR1 MNHEY, CDR2 SMNVEV (reference sequence). The CDR3 totals 13 residues. As DNA, the CDR3 is TGTGCCAGCACCGGGACAGGGCGGTACGAGCAGTACTTC. Translating it yields CASTGTGRYEQYF.

The chain is built from TRBV4-3 and TRBJ1-2; maybe TRBD1 (6 bases). The CDR3 loop spans 15 amino acids. Germline CDR1 LGHNA, CDR2 YSLEER. The V gene lost 3 bases and the J gene lost 5 bases, with 16 bases spanning the gap. The CDR3 sequence is CASSQPGQSVYGYTF. CDR3 coding DNA: TGCGCCAGCAGCCAGCCGGGACAATCTGTGTATGGCTACACCTTC.

This clonotype was seen repeatedly, ten times or more. The chain employs TRBV13 and TRBJ2-5; 7 nucleotides line up with TRBD1. Germline assignment: CDR1 PRHDT and CDR2 FYEKMQ (reference sequence). The CDR3 contains 13 residues. J gave up 4 bases and V 4 bases, and 3 bases lay outside the gene matches. The CDR3: CASSSYRGETQYF. The CDR3, as DNA: TGTGCCAGCAGCTCATACAGGGGAGAGACCCAGTACTTC.

In its sample, this clonotype was seen a few times. V is TRBV6-2 or TRBV6-3 and J is TRBJ2-4, with 8 positions matching TRBD2. The germline gives CDR1 MNHEY, CDR2 SVGEGT. The CDR3 consists of 14 residues. Losses at the gene ends were 0 bases for V and 5 bases for J; bases not matched to a gene: 0. CDR3 protein: CASSYSGLENIQYF. The CDR3 nucleotides read TGTGCCAGCAGTTACTCGGGACTAGAAAACATTCAGTACTTC.

The chain links TRBV6-5 to TRBJ2-3, with unresolved D. This CDR3 is built from 15 residues. V was pared by 2 bases and J by 2 bases, with 11 bases between. Germline V gives CDR1 MNHEY, CDR2 SVGAGI. The chain's CDR3 is CASSYAGLYTDTQYF. The DNA for the CDR3 is TGTGCCAGCAGTTACGCCGGGCTATACACAGATACGCAGTATTTT.

This clonotype was detected once. The genes are TRBV20-1 and TRBJ2-3; D may be TRBD1 (6 bases). CDR3 length: 15 residues. V lost 0 bases and J 0 bases, leaving 10 bases between the germline ends. Germline-derived CDR1 and CDR2 are DFQATT and SNEGSKA (reference sequence). CDR3 sequence (DNA): TGCAGTGCTAGAGATAGACAGGTCAGCACAGATACGCAGTATTTT. This codes for CSARDRQVSTDTQYF.

The CDR3 sequence: CASSFVTGEDEQFF. The CDR3 bases are TGCGCCAGCAGCTTCGTCACAGGGGAGGATGAGCAGTTCTTC. V and J are TRBV5-1 and TRBJ2-1; D perhaps matches TRBD1 (7 bases). This CDR3 comprises 14 residues. With 2 bases removed from V and 8 bases from J, the gap between germline ends came to 14 bases. The germline V gene encodes CDR1 SGHRS and CDR2 YFSETQ.

The chain joins TRBV7-2 to TRBJ2-3, with D uncertain. This CDR3 has 15 amino acids. Germline-derived CDR1 and CDR2 are SGHTA and FQGNSA. Trimming took off 1 base at V and 1 base at J, with 9 bases between the two ends. In DNA, the CDR3 is TGTGCCAGCAGCTTAGATAGGCTACGCACAGATACGCAGTATTTT. Protein: CASSLDRLRTDTQYF. The full variable domain, completed using reference TRBV7-2 and TRBJ2-3, is GAGVSQSPSNKVTEKGKDVELRCDPISGHTALYWYRQSLGQGLEFLIYFQGNSAPDKSGLPSDRFSAERTGGSVSTLTIQRTQQEDSAVYLCASSLDRLRTDTQYFGPGTRLTVL.

The CDR3 nucleotides are TGTGCCAGCTTCAGGACAGGGGGCACCTTTGACACCGGGGAGCTGTTTTTT. It translates to CASFRTGGTFDTGELFF. This sequence joins TRBV7-2 and TRBJ2-2, with TRBD1 matching 11 bases. Unmatched junction bases numbered 11, after V lost 8 bases and J lost 3 bases. Per the germline V gene, CDR1 is SGHTA and CDR2 is FQGNSA. This CDR3 region has 17 residues.

The CDR3 DNA is TGTGCCAGCAGCGTAGAATTCGGTACGCCAGAACATGAAAAACTGTTTTTT. Translating gives CASSVEFGTPEHEKLFF. The chain couples TRBV9 to TRBJ1-4, with D uncertain. The length of the CDR3 is 17 residues. The V and J ends lost 0 bases and 6 bases respectively, with 18 bases between them. Per the germline V gene, CDR1 is SGDLS and CDR2 is YYNGEE.

This clonotype showed up just a few times. The chain employs TRBV29-1 and TRBJ2-7, with 10 bases fitting TRBD2. With V trimmed by 4 bases and J by 7 bases, 10 bases remained unmatched. The CDR3 loop spans 14 amino acids. The germline CDR1 and CDR2 sequences are SQVTM and ANQGSEA. CDR3 sequence (DNA): TGCAGCGTTGGTCAACTAGCGGGGAACAATGAGCAGTACTTC. Amino acids: CSVGQLAGNNEQYF.

CDR3 amino acids: CSVGPSSNQPQHF. As DNA, the CDR3 is TGCAGCGTTGGACCAAGTAGCAATCAGCCCCAGCATTTT. The gene calls are TRBV29-1 and TRBJ1-5; no definite D call. Germline loops: CDR1 SQVTM, CDR2 ANQGSEA. Trimming removed 4 bases from V and 0 bases from J, with 7 bases in between. The CDR3 loop spans 13 amino acids.